The TCR beta chain under discussion was sequenced for a study of monozygotic twins with inflammatory bowel disease. The CDR3 has 16 residues. Germline-derived CDR1 and CDR2 are MDHEN and SYDVKM. With the 5' RACE reads reprocessed, TCRdb shows one record per CDR3 protein and no DNA. The listing contains around 370,000 distinct CDR3 sequences. The sequenced sample consisted of blood. The receptor's source is a human donor with ulcerative colitis or Crohn's disease, or a healthy co-twin of an affected twin (not recorded which). V and J are TRBV28 and TRBJ2-3; the TRBD2 assignment by TCRdb is unverifiable without DNA. The CDR3 loop reads CASNHGGAFSTDTQYF.